This record concerns one T cell receptor (beta chain) sequence. Between the trimmed V and J ends, which lost 3 bases and 2 bases, there was a span of 17 bases. CDR1 KGHSH and CDR2 LQKENI come from the germline V gene. There are 17 residues in the CDR3. These data are taken from a study of blood T cell repertoires in COVID-19. The wider study: Researchers got acute and convalescent COVID-19 samples from the United States, Italy and Spain. PBMCs, B-cell-depleted T cells, or T cells provided the cDNA or gDNA that made up the material.

Seattle researchers signed up patients amid active infection and tracked them longitudinally. How the authors handled the data: Nucleated cell number was recorded as an estimate derived from reference gene primer amplification. Method: immunoSEQ multiplex PCR; TCRdb's copy keeps in-frame clones and lacks some. V and J calls plus clone size are reproduced from that table; the DNA served to infer D and trimming. The sample records about 350,000 clones, around 87% being singletons. The clonotype originates from a woman between 50 and 59 years old with COVID-19, enrolled during active disease. The V call is TRBV18, the J call TRBJ1-5; the D gene is possibly TRBD1 (5 bases). The sequenced sample was peripheral blood. CDR3 DNA sequence: TGTGCCAGCTCACCTTCTGTGGGGCAGGTGGGCAATCAGCCCCAGCATTTT. Its protein product is CASSPSVGQVGNQPQHF.